The rows below give T cell receptor beta chains drawn from one sample of a study of T cells in Graves' hyperthyroidism and ophthalmopathy. A single record per CDR3 protein comes from TCRdb applying MiXCR to the multiplex PCR reads. In the table there are about 550,000 distinct CDR3 sequences, 20% of which are singletons. The sequenced material came from blood. These receptors all stem from a man aged 18-30 years with Graves' hyperthyroidism. CDR3s include the opening cysteine and the closing phenylalanine or tryptophan. The D gene is left open where the match is weak. The size field is filled for only some rows; it gives once, few, many or a size class.

>TRBV12-3/TRBV12-4|14|TRBJ2-5|NA|many
CASRPAGFQETQYF
TGTGCCAGCAGACCTGCGGGGTTCCAAGAGACCCAGTACTTC
>TRBV6-5|14|TRBJ1-5|NA|many
CASSSTGFNQPQHF
TGTGCCAGCAGTTCCACAGGGTTCAATCAGCCCCAGCATTTT
>TRBV18|14|TRBJ1-1|NA|NA
CASSAAVKNTEAFF
TGTGCCAGCTCGGCGGCAGTTAAGAACACTGAAGCTTTCTTT
>TRBV7-3|13|TRBJ2-7|NA|many
CASSAKVPYEQYF
TGTGCCAGCAGCGCCAAAGTACCCTACGAGCAGTACTTC
>TRBV11-2|15|TRBJ2-5|NA|NA
CASSPRTYSRETQYF
TGTGCCAGCAGCCCACGGACATACTCTCGGGAGACCCAGTACTTC
>TRBV19|13|TRBJ1-5|NA|NA
CASSVRGNQPRHF
TGTGCCAGTAGTGTTAGGGGCAATCAGCCCCGGCATTTT
>TRBV10-2|13|TRBJ1-1|NA|many
CASSGRANTEAFF
TGCGCCAGCAGTGGCAGGGCGAACACTGAAGCTTTCTTT
>TRBV7-6|16|TRBJ2-7|NA|many
CASSLERGQYVYEQYF
TGTGCCAGCAGCTTAGAGCGGGGACAGTACGTTTACGAGCAGTACTTC
>TRBV5-1|15|TRBJ1-1|NA|many
CASSAGESMNTEAFF
TGCGCCAGCTCTGCAGGGGAAAGCATGAACACTGAAGCTTTCTTT
>TRBV7-2|14|TRBJ2-5|TRBD2|many
CASSRAGGPETQYF
TGTGCCAGCAGCAGAGCGGGGGGGCCGGAGACCCAGTACTTC
>TRBV7-9|15|TRBJ2-7|TRBD1|many
CASSHRDRGSYEQYF
TGTGCCAGCAGCCACCGGGACAGGGGGTCTTACGAGCAGTACTTC
>TRBV25-1|19|TRBJ2-6|TRBD1|NA
CASPSSPSQGALGANVLTF
TGTGCCAGCCCATCCTCCCCCTCACAGGGGGCGCTTGGGGCCAACGTCCTGACTTTC
>TRBV28|17|TRBJ2-5|TRBD1|many
CASSLWSGQGFMETQYF
TGTGCCAGCAGTTTATGGTCTGGACAGGGATTTATGGAGACCCAGTACTTC
>TRBV24-1|15|TRBJ1-2|TRBD1|NA
CATSGLPGQTYGYTF
TGTGCCACCAGTGGCCTACCGGGACAGACCTATGGCTACACCTTC
>TRBV12-3/TRBV12-4|16|TRBJ1-1|TRBD1|many
CASSLFGRGLATEAFF
TGTGCCAGCAGTTTATTCGGCAGGGGGCTGGCCACTGAAGCTTTCTTT
>TRBV18|14|TRBJ1-1|NA|many
CASSPDSPNTEAFF
TGTGCCAGCTCCCCCGACAGTCCTAACACTGAAGCTTTCTTT
>TRBV5-1|12|TRBJ1-1|NA|NA
CASSFDRHEAFF
TGCGCCAGCAGCTTTGACAGACATGAAGCTTTCTTT
>TRBV10-3|14|TRBJ1-1|NA|NA
CAISEYKGDTEAFF
TGTGCCATCAGTGAGTATAAAGGGGACACTGAAGCTTTCTTT
>TRBV6-1|14|TRBJ2-5|TRBD1|many
CASSETDRVETQYF
TGTGCCAGCAGTGAAACGGACAGGGTAGAGACCCAGTACTTC
>TRBV18|15|TRBJ1-5|NA|NA
CASSPGWVSNQPQHF
TGTGCCAGCTCACCCGGGTGGGTTAGCAATCAGCCCCAGCATTTT
>TRBV13|13|TRBJ1-1|NA|many
CASSSPPGRVAFF
TGTGCCAGCAGCTCCCCCCCCGGGAGGGTTGCTTTCTTT
>TRBV27|17|TRBJ1-5|NA|many
CASSPEGRHYSNQPQHF
TGTGCCAGCAGCCCCGAGGGGAGGCATTATAGCAATCAGCCCCAGCATTTT
>TRBV2|13|TRBJ1-5|NA|few
CASSAQSRQPQHF
TGTGCCAGCAGTGCCCAGTCCCGTCAGCCCCAGCATTTT
>TRBV6-5|15|TRBJ1-1|NA|NA
CASSYQNPGLTEAFF
TGTGCCAGCAGTTACCAAAACCCGGGACTCACTGAAGCTTTCTTT